These 10 T cell receptor beta chains originate from one sample sequenced in a study of shared clonotypes between healthy human individuals. Produced via immunoSEQ multiplex PCR; TCRdb's table is partial and in-frame only. The sample yields 2 million to 2.5 million clones, roughly 93% seen once. Sequenced material: naive CD4+ T cells from PBMCs. Subset denoted: CD45RA+ positively selected. The receptors were gathered from a man aged 18 to 30 in good health. Some clones in this sample may be carry-over from other donors' samples.

The V call is TRBV23-1, the J call TRBJ2-5; D is perhaps TRBD1 or TRBD2 (5 bases each). TRBV23-1 is reported as an ORF; its role is uncertain. This CDR3 is built from 15 residues. Trimming took 9 bases from V and 1 from J, leaving 18 bases between them. The CDR3 DNA follows: TGCGCCAGAACAACCGAGAGGGGCTTCCAAGAGACCCAGTACTTC. It codes for CARTTERGFQETQYF.

This rearrangement joins TRBV27 to TRBJ1-5; D is possibly TRBD1 (5 bases). The CDR3 sequence is 15 residues long. V lost 0 bases and J lost 2, with 8 bases in between. CDR1 is MNHEY, CDR2 SMNVEV, per germline (reference sequence). The CDR3 nucleotides read TGTGCCAGCAGTTTATCGGGGGGAGGCAATCAGCCCCAGCATTTT. Translation gives CASSLSGGGNQPQHF.

The J gene is TRBJ2-5, the V gene TRBV7-7, with 12 bases that match TRBD2. After removal of 6 bases from V and 4 bases from J, the junction contained 9 bases not matched to a gene. Germline CDR1 SSHAT, CDR2 FNYEAQ (reference sequence). CDR3 length equals 16 residues. The CDR3 sequence is CASSRLAGAGGETQYF. CDR3 in DNA: TGTGCCAGCAGTCGACTAGCGGGAGCCGGAGGAGAGACCCAGTACTTC.

The chain employs TRBV6-6 and TRBJ2-5, with 11 bases aligning to TRBD2. The CDR3 sequence is 15 residues long. Germline loops: CDR1 MNHNY, CDR2 SVGAGI (reference sequence). Trimming removed 1 base from V and 5 bases from J; junction bases left unmatched: 3. CDR3 DNA: TGTGCCAGCAGTTACTTGGGGACTAGCGGTGAGACCCAGTACTTC. Its translation is CASSYLGTSGETQYF.

The gene calls are TRBV7-3 and TRBJ2-3; 12 bases align to TRBD2. Unmatched junction bases numbered 5, after V lost 4 bases and J lost 6 bases. CDR1 is SGHTA and CDR2 is FQGTGA in the germline V gene. The CDR3 covers 15 residues. CDR3 DNA sequence: TGTGCCAGCAGCTATTCTAGCGGGAGGGCCGATACGCAGTATTTT. Translated: CASSYSSGRADTQYF.

The V gene is TRBV5-1, the J gene TRBJ2-3; a weak D match, TRBD2 (5 bases). Germline CDR1 reads SGHRS; CDR2 reads YFSETQ. CDR3 size: 16 residues. V was trimmed by 4 bases and J by 4 bases, leaving 19 bases between them. As DNA, the CDR3 is TGCGCCAGCAGCCCTCAACCCTCCAGCGGCCCAGATACGCAGTATTTT. It encodes CASSPQPSSGPDTQYF.

The genes are TRBV18 and TRBJ2-7; TRBD1 matches at 9 bases. CDR3 length: 15 amino acids. Germline loops: CDR1 KGHSH, CDR2 LQKENI. Unmatched junction bases numbered 6, after V lost 3 bases and J lost 3 bases. CDR3 sequence reads: CASSPRRDRVYEQYF. The CDR3 nucleotides read TGTGCCAGCTCACCGCGCCGGGACAGGGTCTACGAGCAGTACTTC. Looking up the rest from reference TRBV18 and TRBJ2-7 gives the full variable domain: NAGVMQNPRHLVRRRGQEARLRCSPMKGHSHVYWYRQLPEEGLKFMVYLQKENIIDESGMPKERFSAEFPKEGPSILRIQQVVRGDSAAYFCASSPRRDRVYEQYFGPGTRLTVT.

The chain is built from TRBV4-1 and TRBJ2-5; 9 nucleotides agree with TRBD1. The CDR3 is 18 residues long. V shed 0 bases and J 5 bases; nucleotides not matched to a gene: 13. Germline loops: CDR1 MGHRA, CDR2 YSYEKL. The DNA of the CDR3 is TGCGCCAGCAGCCAAGAAGGGGTCGGGACAGGGCTGCCGGAGACCCAGTACTTC. Amino acids: CASSQEGVGTGLPETQYF.

CDR3 bases: TGTGCCAGCAGCAGGGTAAGCACTAACAATGAGCAGTTCTTC. This encodes CASSRVSTNNEQFF. V is TRBV6-1 and J is TRBJ2-1, with a tentative D call TRBD1 (5 bases). The CDR3 has 14 amino acids. V gave up 6 bases and J gave up 5 bases, with 14 bases separating them. Germline V CDR1 and CDR2: MNHNS, SASEGT.

This rearrangement joins TRBV7-9 to TRBJ1-5; no clear D. Trimming stripped 1 base from V and 3 bases from J, with 13 bases between. The CDR3 runs to 16 residues. The V gene's germline CDR1 is SEHNR and CDR2 FQNEAQ (reference sequence). DNA of the CDR3: TGTGCCAGCAGCTTAGAGGCTGGGGTGGCCAATCAGCCCCAGCATTTT. This encodes CASSLEAGVANQPQHF.